Below, 27 T cell receptor beta chains from the same sample are listed, as sequenced in a study of graft-versus-host responses after intestinal transplantation (dated by TCRdb to about 2021). Explained via the paper, the time point label denotes: cells obtained before transplantation from donor or recipient. The library was generated by the immunoSEQ multiplex PCR assay. The table comes from immuneACCESS by way of TCRdb, which keeps in-frame sequences with V and J called. Part of the clones is missing from these tables; in studies checked, under half for an unresolved V gene and the rest for unknown reasons. In this sample the table shows around 90,000 clones, just under 95% of which occur a single time. The ten largest make up more than 0.3% of the sample. No antigen is known for these receptors. The sequencing used unstimulated CD4+ T cells sorted from spleen or lymph node cells, collected before intestinal transplant. The receptor set was obtained from a human donor who received an intestinal transplant.

The chain is built from TRBV19 and TRBJ2-1; possible D gene TRBD2, 6 bases. Germline V gene data show CDR1 as LNHDA and CDR2 as SQIVND (reference sequence). V lost 2 bases, J lost 7 bases, and 12 bases lay in between. The CDR3 covers 14 residues. CDR3 DNA sequence: TGTGCCAGTAGTATAACCGGGACTCTGAATGAGCAGTTCTTC. Its protein is CASSITGTLNEQFF.

The genes are TRBV19 and TRBJ2-5; tentatively, D is TRBD1 or TRBD2 (5 bases each). In germline, CDR1 is LNHDA, CDR2 SQIVND (reference sequence). The CDR3 spans 14 residues. Trimming shortened V by 4 bases and J by 2 bases, and 11 bases separated the two germline ends. The CDR3 region has the DNA TGTGCCAGTAGTACGGGGACGGCACAAGAGACCCAGTACTTC. This codes for CASSTGTAQETQYF.

The gene calls are TRBV7-8 and TRBJ2-5; 16 positions match TRBD2. V was pared by 5 bases and J by 5 bases, with 11 bases of the junction left unmatched. This CDR3 spans 18 amino acids. CDR1 is SGHVS and CDR2 is FQNEAQ in the germline V gene. DNA for the CDR3: TGTGCCAGCAGCCTACCGGGACTAGCGGGAGGGGGATCGGAGACCCAGTACTTC. Translation: CASSLPGLAGGGSETQYF.

The chain combines TRBV2 with TRBJ1-2, with TRBD1 matching 8 bases. With 4 bases clipped from V and 3 bases from J, the junction kept 7 bases outside the gene matches. This CDR3 is built from 15 residues. In germline, CDR1 is SNHLY, CDR2 FYNNEI. CDR3 residues: CASSGGTGFYYGYTF. The CDR3, as DNA: TGTGCCAGCAGTGGTGGGACAGGATTTTACTATGGCTACACCTTC.

The rearrangement joins TRBV5-8 to TRBJ2-7; D not resolved. V lost 0 bases, J lost 10 bases, and 14 bases lay in between. The germline V gene encodes CDR1 SGHTS and CDR2 YDEGEE. The CDR3 covers 13 residues. The DNA for the CDR3 is TGTGCCAGCAGCTTGGGTCCGGGCCCTGTACAGTACTTC. This sequence encodes CASSLGPGPVQYF.

This chain joins TRBV5-8 and TRBJ2-1, with TRBD1 identical over 7 bases. V lost 5 bases to trimming and J lost 8 bases; unmatched junction nucleotides: 16. CDR1 is SGHTS, CDR2 YDEGEE, per germline. The CDR3 runs to 16 residues. This CDR3 reads CASSRVTGMVVYEQFF. The DNA of the CDR3 is TGTGCCAGCAGTCGGGTGACAGGGATGGTTGTCTATGAGCAGTTCTTC.

This chain links TRBV5-1 with TRBJ1-5; 7 nucleotides match TRBD1. V lost 4 bases, J lost 3 bases, and 4 bases stayed unmatched. Germline values: CDR1 SGHRS, CDR2 YFSETQ. CDR3 length: 14 amino acids. This CDR3 reads CASSPTGNNQPQHF. CDR3 sequence (DNA): TGCGCCAGCAGCCCGACAGGGAACAATCAGCCCCAGCATTTT.

This clone appeared a single time. The chain carries TRBV6-5 and TRBJ1-1, with TRBD1 matching 7 bases. CDR3 size: 16 residues. Trimming removed 0 bases from V and 0 bases from J; junction bases left unmatched: 4. The germline CDR1 and CDR2 sequences are MNHEY and SVGAGI. CDR3 sequence: CASSYSRGRLNTEAFF. The CDR3, as DNA: TGTGCCAGCAGTTACTCTAGGGGGCGCCTGAACACTGAAGCTTTCTTT.

This chain connects TRBV2 to TRBJ2-3; D is uncertain. The CDR3 is 15 amino acids. V was cut by 7 bases and J by 4 bases, with 18 bases left in between. CDR1 is SNHLY and CDR2 is FYNNEI in the germline V gene. CDR3 amino acids: CASTLPLEGPDTQYF. The CDR3 nucleotides are TGTGCCAGCACCCTTCCCCTGGAAGGCCCAGATACGCAGTATTTT.

This clone was seen only once. The chain is built from TRBV27 and TRBJ2-6; TRBD1 aligns across 8 bases. With V trimmed by 7 bases and J by 4 bases, 6 bases remained unmatched. CDR1 and CDR2 (germline): MNHEY, SMNVEV (reference sequence). This CDR3 has 15 amino acids. CDR3 amino acids: CASNKQGVGANVLTF. The CDR3 bases are TGTGCCAGCAATAAACAGGGGGTCGGGGCCAACGTCCTGACTTTC. Combining the CDR3 with reference TRBV27 and TRBJ2-6 gives the whole variable domain EAQVTQNPRYLITVTGKKLTVTCSQNMNHEYMSWYRQDPGLGLRQIYYSMNVEVTDKGDVPEGYKVSRKEKRNFPLILESPSPNQTSLYFCASNKQGVGANVLTFGAGSRLTVL.

The V and J genes are TRBV7-9 and TRBJ2-7, with 10 bases that match TRBD2. Per germline, CDR1 SEHNR and CDR2 FQNEAQ (reference sequence). Trimming at V came to 3 bases and at J to 5 bases, leaving 7 bases not matched to a gene. The CDR3 contains 15 residues. CDR3 sequence reads: CASSFLTSGSHEQYF. CDR3 coding DNA: TGTGCCAGCAGCTTCCTGACTAGCGGGTCCCACGAGCAGTACTTC.

V is TRBV29-1 and J is TRBJ1-3; TRBD1 aligns across 7 bases. The CDR3 length is 13 residues. Per germline, CDR1 SQVTM and CDR2 ANQGSEA. V shed 5 bases, J shed 4 bases, and the junction held 5 bases outside the gene matches. DNA for the CDR3: TGCAGCGTTCGGACAGGCGGCGGAAACACCATATATTTT. Translated: CSVRTGGGNTIYF.

The chain recombines TRBV6-6 with TRBJ2-7; D is ambiguous. The germline V and J ends were trimmed by 5 bases and 5 bases, with 7 bases remaining between them. The CDR3 loop spans 11 amino acids. Germline assignment: CDR1 MNHNY and CDR2 SVGAGI (reference sequence). CDR3 coding DNA: TGTGCCAGCAGTGAACCCCACGAGCAGTACTTC. It codes for CASSEPHEQYF.

The rearrangement links TRBV6-1 to TRBJ1-5; D unclear. Germline V gene lookup returns CDR1 MNHNS and CDR2 SASEGT. CDR3 length: 16 residues. Trimming left V 1 base short and J 1 base short, with 11 bases between. This CDR3 is CASSEGDRVSNQPQHF. In DNA, the CDR3 is TGTGCCAGCAGTGAAGGGGATAGGGTCAGCAATCAGCCCCAGCATTTT.

This clone appeared a single time. The V gene is TRBV2, the J gene TRBJ1-5; D uncertain. Germline-derived CDR1 and CDR2 are SNHLY and FYNNEI. Deletions cut 6 bases from V and 3 bases from J, with 9 bases between. This CDR3 is 13 amino acids long. The CDR3 here is CASRGSYNQPQHF. CDR3 DNA: TGTGCCAGCAGAGGCAGTTACAATCAGCCCCAGCATTTT.

This chain links TRBV15 with TRBJ1-1, with D hard to call. Trimming cost V 3 bases and J 4 bases, with 9 bases left between them. CDR1 and CDR2 from the germline V gene are LNHNV and YYDKDF (reference sequence). This CDR3 contains 13 residues. CDR3 residues: CATSREEGTEAFF. DNA for the CDR3: TGTGCCACCAGCAGGGAAGAGGGCACTGAAGCTTTCTTT.

V and J are TRBV28 and TRBJ1-1, with D perhaps matching TRBD1 (6 bases). Trimming took 6 bases from V and 4 from J, leaving 15 bases between them. Germline lookup yields CDR1 MDHEN and CDR2 SYDVKM. The CDR3 loop spans 14 amino acids. The chain's CDR3 is CASSSGGTGTEAFF. Here the CDR3 DNA reads TGTGCCAGCAGCTCTGGGGGCACGGGCACTGAAGCTTTCTTT.

The sample holds a few counts of this clone. The chain carries TRBV9 and TRBJ2-6; 7 bases fit TRBD2. The trim removed 0 bases at V and 0 bases at J, leaving 6 bases unmatched. CDR3 length equals 18 residues. Germline CDR1 reads SGDLS; CDR2 reads YYNGEE. CDR3 loop: CASSVVPGGDSGANVLTF. CDR3 nucleotides: TGTGCCAGCAGCGTAGTTCCGGGGGGAGACTCTGGGGCCAACGTCCTGACTTTC.

The V call is TRBV28, the J call TRBJ1-4, with D tentatively TRBD1 (6 bases). The CDR3 runs 14 residues. The germline CDR1 and CDR2 sequences are MDHEN and SYDVKM. Trimming took off 6 bases at V and 4 bases at J, with 12 bases between the two ends. CDR3 DNA: TGTGCCAGCAGACCCGGGACAAATAATGAAAAACTGTTTTTT. This codes for CASRPGTNNEKLFF.

The chain employs TRBV11-2 and TRBJ2-3, with 10 bases aligning to TRBD1. Germline CDR1 reads SGHAT; CDR2 reads FQNNGV. This CDR3 has 15 amino acids. Unmatched junction bases numbered 1, after V lost 1 base and J lost 3 bases. The CDR3 loop reads CASSLGTGGTDTQYF. The CDR3 DNA follows: TGTGCCAGCAGCTTAGGGACAGGGGGTACAGATACGCAGTATTTT.

V and J are TRBV7-8 and TRBJ1-2, with D perhaps matching TRBD1 (5 bases). The germline V and J ends were trimmed by 2 bases and 2 bases, with 18 bases remaining between them. In germline, CDR1 is SGHVS, CDR2 FQNEAQ. The CDR3 contains 17 residues. The CDR3 DNA reads as TGTGCCAGCAGCTTAAGGGGAATCAGGACCATAAACTATGGCTACACCTTC. Encoded protein: CASSLRGIRTINYGYTF.

This chain links TRBV14 with TRBJ2-1; D gene ambiguous. Deletions cut 4 bases from V and 9 bases from J, with 10 bases between. Per the germline V gene, CDR1 is SGHDN and CDR2 is FVKESK. This CDR3 has 12 amino acids. The DNA for the CDR3 is TGTGCCAGCAGCCCCAGACCGACTGAGCAGTTCTTC. Translated, it gives CASSPRPTEQFF.

The chain links TRBV6-1 to TRBJ2-7, with D unresolved. V lost 2 bases and J 2 bases, leaving 4 bases between the germline ends. The CDR3 is made up of 12 amino acids. The germline V gene encodes CDR1 MNHNS and CDR2 SASEGT. The DNA for the CDR3 is TGTGCCAGCAGTGAATCTCCCTACGAGCAGTACTTC. It is translated as CASSESPYEQYF.

The rearrangement uses TRBV6-1 and TRBJ1-6, with D possibly TRBD1 on 5 matching bases. V lost 2 bases to trimming and J lost 10 bases, with 15 bases between them. Germline lookup yields CDR1 MNHNS and CDR2 SASEGT. This CDR3 comprises 15 residues. This chain's CDR3 is CASSEFSRARSPLHF. The CDR3 bases are TGTGCCAGCAGTGAATTTAGCAGGGCGAGATCACCCCTCCACTTT.

The rearrangement uses TRBV11-2 and TRBJ1-4; D ambiguous. V was trimmed by 1 base and J by 3 bases, leaving 9 bases between them. Germline-derived CDR1 and CDR2 are SGHAT and FQNNGV. The CDR3 is 15 amino acids. The CDR3: CASSLGLSANEKLFF. CDR3 nucleotide sequence: TGTGCCAGCAGCTTAGGCCTTTCAGCTAATGAAAAACTGTTTTTT.

The chain joins TRBV7-8 to TRBJ2-7; D unresolved. There are 17 residues in the CDR3. Trimming shortened V by 5 bases and J by 2 bases, and 22 bases separated the two germline ends. In germline, CDR1 is SGHVS, CDR2 FQNEAQ. The CDR3 region is CASSTFAWIGRTYEQYF. The CDR3, as DNA: TGTGCCAGCAGCACTTTTGCCTGGATAGGCCGAACCTACGAGCAGTACTTC.

The chain recombines TRBV4-1 with TRBJ1-1; 7 positions match TRBD1. V shed 4 bases, J shed 1 base, and the junction held 9 bases outside the gene matches. Germline-derived CDR1 and CDR2 are MGHRA and YSYEKL. The CDR3 extends over 16 amino acids. Written as DNA, the CDR3 is TGCGCCAGCAGCCCTCATTCGGGACAGAGGAACACTGAAGCTTTCTTT. Translation gives CASSPHSGQRNTEAFF.